This TCR beta chain comes out of a study of CD8 T cells in ankylosing spondylitis. At least ten counts were recorded for this clonotype. TCRdb recomputed calls from the 5' RACE reads with MiXCR, one row per CDR3 protein. The sample yields under 300,000 distinct CDR3 sequences, 15% to 20% seen once. The clonotype was recovered from a male donor with ankylosing spondylitis or in good health (not recorded which). Material: blood, either unsorted or a sorted T cell fraction (not recorded which).

The chain's CDR3 is CASSQDLQRSTDTQYF. The CDR3 bases are TGCGCCAGCAGCCAAGATTTACAGCGGAGCACAGATACGCAGTATTTT. The chain recombines TRBV4-3 with TRBJ2-3; D is possibly TRBD2 (5 bases). V was clipped by 0 bases and J by 0 bases, with 10 bases between them. The CDR3 spans 16 residues. The germline V gene encodes CDR1 LGHNA and CDR2 YSLEER.